The T cell receptor beta chain described here comes from a study of cytomegalovirus exposure and HLA in healthy donors. The PCR made use of 60 Vbeta and 13 Jbeta primers. Profiling relied on immunoSEQ multiplex PCR, and the TCRdb table lists in-frame clones only, not all of them. The repertoire includes 150,000 to 200,000 clones, 77% of them detected once, and approximately 3.4% sits in the top ten. Of note for this clone: The antigen is undetermined.

Study conclusions and caveats: Using a false discovery rate of 0.05, a later analysis showed that 16,951 TCR beta sequences were associated with HLA alleles. Accurate prediction of most subjects' HLA-A and HLA-B alleles from TCR beta sequences was reported. Most of the TCR beta V segments (in an earlier analysis) were productive either about 90% or about 30% of the time. Researchers counted around 160 TCR beta chains as cytomegalovirus-associated.

The CDR3 sequence is 13 residues long. V lost 4 bases, J lost 2 bases, and 11 bases lay in between. Per germline, CDR1 GTSNPN and CDR2 SVGIG (reference sequence). The TCR was taken from a female donor in good health and CMV-seronegative. Sequencing was performed on PBMCs. The rearrangement joins TRBV30 to TRBJ1-2; D is ambiguous. The CDR3 DNA reads TGTGCCTGGAAACTTTCCCCCAACTATGGCTACACCTTC. This translates into CAWKLSPNYGYTF.